This entry is about one TCR beta chain. This sample was included in a study of blood T cell repertoires in COVID-19. This table comes from immunoSEQ multiplex PCR, and its TCRdb copy is limited to in-frame clones, with some not included. The sample lists about 89,000 clones, about four fifths seen once, with 6.3% in the top ten. This CDR3 has 12 amino acids. The ends were cut back, 3 bases at V and 0 bases at J, with 3 bases in the middle. CDR1 SGHRS and CDR2 YFSETQ come from the germline V gene. The source of this sequence is a man between 65 and 79 years old with COVID-19, enrolled during active disease. Source material: peripheral blood. The chain carries TRBV5-1 and TRBJ2-5; no clear D gene. CDR3 sequence: CASSYNQETQYF. For the CDR3, the DNA is TGCGCCAGCAGCTACAACCAAGAGACCCAGTACTTC.